The 9 T cell receptor beta chains below were found in one sample sequenced in a study of control samples from healthy donors and cancer patients. The protocol was immunoSEQ multiplex PCR, while the TCRdb copy is restricted to in-frame clones and leaves out a portion. In the table there are 260,000 or so clones, almost 85% of which are singletons. The sequenced sample consisted of PBMCs. Source of these receptors: a woman aged 55-69 years with lung cancer.

This clone appeared once. The chain carries TRBV5-1 and TRBJ2-1; TRBD1 agrees at 7 bases. CDR3 size: 15 residues. J lost 3 bases, V lost 2 bases, and 5 bases had no gene match. The germline gives CDR1 SGHRS, CDR2 YFSETQ. In nucleotides, the CDR3 is TGCGCCAGCAGCTTTACAGGGGAGAGCTACAATGAGCAGTTCTTC. This gives the protein CASSFTGESYNEQFF. Filled out from reference TRBV5-1 and TRBJ2-1, the complete variable domain reads KAGVTQTPRYLIKTRGQQVTLSCSPISGHRSVSWYQQTPGQGLQFLFEYFSETQRNKGNFPGRFSGRQFSNSRSEMNVSTLELGDSALYLCASSFTGESYNEQFFGPGTRLTVL.

This clone was observed at least ten times. J is TRBJ2-3 and V is TRBV3-1 (or the pseudogene TRBV3-2), with D hard to call. This CDR3 has 14 residues. CDR1 is LGHDT, CDR2 YNNKEL, per germline (reference sequence). V was cut by 3 bases and J by 0 bases, with 7 bases left in between. CDR3 sequence reads: CASSQNPSTDTQYF. CDR3 DNA sequence: TGTGCCAGCAGCCAGAACCCTAGCACAGATACGCAGTATTTT.

The chain couples TRBV6-1 to TRBJ1-2, with D tentatively TRBD1 (5 bases). Deletions cut 3 bases from V and 0 bases from J, with 11 bases between. Looked up from germline, CDR1 is MNHNS and CDR2 is SASEGT. The length of the CDR3 is 15 residues. For the CDR3, the DNA is TGTGCCAGCAGTGAGGGGGGTTACGCTAACTATGGCTACACCTTC. Protein: CASSEGGYANYGYTF.

The chain joins TRBV3-1 (or the pseudogene TRBV3-2) to TRBJ2-7, with 11 bases lining up with TRBD1. Germline V gives CDR1 LGHDT, CDR2 YNNKEL (reference sequence). This CDR3 spans 17 amino acids. Trimming removed 4 bases from V and 4 bases from J; junction bases left unmatched: 12. The CDR3 nucleotides are TGTGCCAGCAGCCGAGGGACAGGGGGGTACGAATGGTACGAGCAGTACTTC. Translated: CASSRGTGGYEWYEQYF.

Remarks on this clone: An end of the junction differs from the germline gene, which may be a read error. This rearrangement joins TRBV7-8 to TRBJ1-1, with a possible D match to TRBD1 (5 bases). The CDR3 is 17 amino acids. Germline loops: CDR1 SGHVS, CDR2 FQNEAQ. CDR3 sequence reads: CASSQYRWGSMKTEAFF. The CDR3, as DNA: TGTGCCAGCAGCCAGTACCGGTGGGGGTCTATGAAAACTGAAGCTTTCTTT.

The J gene is TRBJ2-1, the V gene TRBV19; 9 positions match TRBD2. Losses at the gene ends were 1 base for V and 6 bases for J; bases not matched to a gene: 4. The CDR3 runs 15 residues. Germline assignment: CDR1 LNHDA and CDR2 SQIVND (reference sequence). CDR3 loop: CASSIGGGASNEQFF. Here the CDR3 DNA reads TGTGCCAGTAGTATAGGCGGGGGGGCCTCCAATGAGCAGTTCTTC.

Worth noting for this clone: Additional DNA sequences in this sample encode the identical CDR3. The chain combines TRBV5-1 with TRBJ1-1; 10 bases are shared with TRBD1. Trimming took 1 base from V and 2 from J; bases not matched to a gene: 2. The CDR3 spans 15 residues. Germline values: CDR1 SGHRS, CDR2 YFSETQ. This CDR3 reads CASSLRTGGNTEAFF. The CDR3 coding sequence is TGCGCCAGCAGCTTGAGGACAGGGGGAAACACTGAAGCTTTCTTT. The full variable domain, with the rest looked up from reference TRBV5-1 and TRBJ1-1, is KAGVTQTPRYLIKTRGQQVTLSCSPISGHRSVSWYQQTPGQGLQFLFEYFSETQRNKGNFPGRFSGRQFSNSRSEMNVSTLELGDSALYLCASSLRTGGNTEAFFGQGTRLTVV.

This clone was seen more than once but under ten times. The chain joins TRBV2 to TRBJ2-3; TRBD2 matches 7 bases. The CDR3 length is 16 residues. Trimming removed 2 bases from V and 2 bases from J; junction bases left unmatched: 7. Looked up from germline, CDR1 is SNHLY and CDR2 is FYNNEI. CDR3 protein: CASSEWLADITDTQYF. The CDR3 DNA reads as TGTGCCAGCAGTGAATGGCTAGCGGATATCACAGATACGCAGTATTTT.

The chain combines TRBV10-2 with TRBJ1-1; TRBD1 matches at 7 bases. V lost 10 bases, J lost 1 base, and 9 bases stayed unmatched. This CDR3 has 14 amino acids. Germline CDR1 WSHSY, CDR2 SAAADI. The CDR3 region is CANLLQGSNTEAFF. CDR3 nucleotides: TGCGCCAACTTACTACAGGGGTCGAACACTGAAGCTTTCTTT.